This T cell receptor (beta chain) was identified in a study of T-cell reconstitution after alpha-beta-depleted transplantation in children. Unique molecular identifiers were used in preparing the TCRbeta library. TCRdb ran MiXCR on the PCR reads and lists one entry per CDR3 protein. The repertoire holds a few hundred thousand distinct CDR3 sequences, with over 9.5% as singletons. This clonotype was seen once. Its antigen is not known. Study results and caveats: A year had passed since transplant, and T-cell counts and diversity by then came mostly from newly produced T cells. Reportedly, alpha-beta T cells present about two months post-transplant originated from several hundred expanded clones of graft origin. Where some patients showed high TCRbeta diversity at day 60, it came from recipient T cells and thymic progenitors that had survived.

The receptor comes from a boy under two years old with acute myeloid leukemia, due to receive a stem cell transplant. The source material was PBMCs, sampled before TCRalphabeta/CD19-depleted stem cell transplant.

In DNA, the CDR3 is TGCAGTGCTCCGACAGGGCGGAACACTGAAGCTTTCTTT. Amino acids: CSAPTGRNTEAFF. V gene TRBV20-1 combines with J gene TRBJ1-1; the match to TRBD1 covers 7 bases. V dropped 5 bases and J dropped 1; count of bases not matched to a gene: 4. Germline CDR1 reads DFQATT; CDR2 reads SNEGSKA (reference sequence). The CDR3 runs to 13 residues.